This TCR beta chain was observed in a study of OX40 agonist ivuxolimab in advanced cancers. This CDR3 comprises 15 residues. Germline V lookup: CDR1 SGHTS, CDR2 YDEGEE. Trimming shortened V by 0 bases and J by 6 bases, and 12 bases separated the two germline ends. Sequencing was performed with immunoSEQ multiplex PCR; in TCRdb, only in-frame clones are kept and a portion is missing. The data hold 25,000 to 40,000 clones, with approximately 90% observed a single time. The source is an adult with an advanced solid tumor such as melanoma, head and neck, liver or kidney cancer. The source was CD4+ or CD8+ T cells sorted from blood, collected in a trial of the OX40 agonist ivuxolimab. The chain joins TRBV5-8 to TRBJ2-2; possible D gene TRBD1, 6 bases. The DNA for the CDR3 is TGTGCCAGCAGCTTGGACAGGGTAGTCCCCGGGGAGCTGTTTTTT. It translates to CASSLDRVVPGELFF.